These T cell receptor beta chains were read from a single sample in a study of beta chain features in type 1 diabetes. Clones were read by immunoSEQ multiplex PCR, and TCRdb kept only the in-frame ones, dropping some. This table has about 400,000 clones, 10% to 15% appearing once. What was sequenced was naive CD4+ T cells from blood. The receptors derive from a man aged 18 to 35 in good health. The CDR3 runs from the conserved cysteine through the conserved F or W.

V	CDR3
TRBV28	CATSGAFF
TRBV5-6	CASSSAEWRQAGQPQHF
TRBV7-2	CASSLESLYEQYF
TRBV18	CASSSTGTGGRETQYF
TRBV7-8	CASGWDRSYEQYF
TRBV6-5	CASRLNNEQFF
TRBV13	CASSTMTPEQFF
TRBV18	CASSPAGWAGANVLTF
TRBV7-3	CASSPRTSGRAIRETQYF
TRBV4-3	CASSPTSGGTGANVLTF
TRBV9	CASSVASGITYNEQFF
TRBV10-3	CAISESRGENGYTF
TRBV30	CAWSRRPGQSYEQYF
TRBV15	CATSRDLTTEAFF
TRBV30	CAWRDRDFPDTQYF
TRBV5-1	CASSPLTGDYEQYF
TRBV4-1	CASSQVRVGTEAFF
TRBV19	CASSIKAGNSNEQFF
TRBV29-1	CSAGQGARRETQYF
TRBV7-3	CASSLSGVGANVLTF
TRBV6-5	CASSYQGIQNTEAFF
TRBV23-1	CASVPETDYYEQYF
TRBV7-9	CASSPRQGSYNEQFF
TRBV28	CASSLKTYSSSWSSYNEQFF
TRBV6-5	CASSYSTGPFYGYTF
TRBV30	CAYTGGGYEQYF
TRBV18	CASSPRQGIGTGELFF
TRBV28	CASSPGQRSPLHF
TRBV19	CASSTLRGKTVDTQYF
TRBV7-2	CASSFSFNVLTF
TRBV30	CAWMGREQETQYF
TRBV28	CASSQGLQAFF
TRBV28	CASTPDRLLYEQYF
TRBV2	CASKAIVGTYGYTF
TRBV19	CASRSARGEQYF
TRBV29-1	CSVEGLHTDTQYF
TRBV5-4	CASSSYSPYGVYEQYF
TRBV7-2	CASKLARSYEQYF
TRBV29-1	CSVEGQRTYEQYF
TRBV11-2	CASRRGTSGVNEQFF
TRBV4-3	CASSQVLAGRAGELFF
TRBV28	CATFDGTGSYEQYF
TRBV4-3	CASSERTGPYEQYF
TRBV5-1	CASSLAAGMNTEAFF
TRBV5-1	CASTDRLSSYEQYF
TRBV6-1	CASSVLAGIAGELFF
TRBV4-2	CASSQEGVAGLSTDTQYF